Shown below are 15 T cell receptor beta chains from a single sample sequenced in a study of blood T cell repertoires in COVID-19 (dated by TCRdb to 2018 to 2020). Library construction relied on the immunoSEQ multiplex PCR assay. The immuneACCESS repertoire file appears here via TCRdb, limited to in-frame rearrangements. These files lack a portion of the clones; in checked studies, under half of the deficit traces to unresolved V genes, and the cause of the others is not known. The sample records 11,000 to 15,000 clones, around 82% of which are singletons. The top ten clones comprise 24% of the sample. Sequenced material: peripheral blood. These receptors were obtained from a woman aged 55-70 years with acute or convalescent COVID-19.

This clone was seen a single time. The chain carries TRBV6-1 and TRBJ1-5; 10 bases are a match to TRBD1. Germline lookup yields CDR1 MNHNS and CDR2 SASEGT. V shed 5 bases, J shed 7 bases, and the junction held 5 bases outside the gene matches. This CDR3 comprises 14 residues. In nucleotides, the CDR3 is TGTGCCAGCAGTTCCGGGACAGGGGTGCAGCCCCAGCATTTT. Amino acid sequence: CASSSGTGVQPQHF.

The chain recombines TRBV6-6 with TRBJ1-5, with 8 bases fitting TRBD1. J gave up 6 bases and V 2 bases, and 6 bases lay outside the gene matches. CDR3 size: 15 residues. Germline assignment: CDR1 MNHNY and CDR2 SVGAGI (reference sequence). Here the CDR3 DNA reads TGTGCCAGCAGTTACCAAGACAGGGGAGGTCAGCCCCAGCATTTT. Amino acid sequence: CASSYQDRGGQPQHF.

The V and J genes are TRBV11-2 and TRBJ1-1; D is ambiguous. CDR1 is SGHAT and CDR2 is FQNNGV in the germline V gene. CDR3 length: 13 amino acids. The V gene lost 5 bases and the J gene lost 4 bases, with 11 bases spanning the gap. Here the CDR3 reads CASSREAGTEAFF. The CDR3 nucleotides are TGTGCCAGCAGCCGGGAGGCTGGCACTGAAGCTTTCTTT. The entire variable domain, with the rest obtained from reference TRBV11-2 and TRBJ1-1, is as follows: EAGVAQSPRYKIIEKRQSVAFWCNPISGHATLYWYQQILGQGPKLLIQFQNNGVVDDSQLPKDRFSAERLKGVDSTLKIQPAKLEDSAVYLCASSREAGTEAFFGQGTRLTVV.

This clone was observed a single time. The V call is TRBV5-5, the J call TRBJ2-7, with D unresolved. The germline V gene has CDR1 SGHKS and CDR2 YYEKEE (reference sequence). The CDR3 has 15 amino acids. Trimming took off 4 bases at V and 6 bases at J, with 20 bases between the two ends. The CDR3 spells CASSQRPEVFVEQYF. The DNA for the CDR3 is TGTGCCAGCAGCCAAAGACCCGAGGTCTTCGTCGAGCAGTACTTC.

This chain uses TRBV25-1 with TRBJ2-1, with a possible D match to TRBD2 (7 bases). The germline gives CDR1 MGHDK, CDR2 SYGVNS. The length of the CDR3 is 14 residues. Trimming took 1 base from V and 15 from J, leaving 19 bases between them. The DNA of the CDR3 is TGTGCCAGCAGTGAATCGGGCGGGGGCCAGGCGAGGTTCTTC. It translates to CASSESGGGQARFF.

J is TRBJ1-2 and V is TRBV13; D ambiguous. CDR1 and CDR2 (germline): PRHDT, FYEKMQ (reference sequence). The V end was cut by 5 bases, the J end by 4 bases, with 20 bases between. The CDR3 runs to 16 residues. This CDR3 reads CASSPVTDKTGYGYTF. In nucleotides, the CDR3 is TGTGCCAGCAGCCCCGTAACAGATAAAACCGGCTATGGCTACACCTTC.

The V gene is TRBV10-3, the J gene TRBJ2-6; 11 positions match TRBD1. Germline CDR1 ENHRY, CDR2 SYGVKD. The CDR3 has 17 amino acids. J lost 4 bases, V lost 10 bases, and 12 bases had no gene match. DNA of the CDR3: TGTGCCACCACGAAAGCGGACAGGGGGCCCGGGGCCAACGTCCTGACTTTC. Translating gives CATTKADRGPGANVLTF.

V is TRBV7-2 and J is TRBJ2-7; 7 bases fit TRBD2. The V segment lost 1 base and the J segment 6 bases; nucleotides outside the gene matches: 6. From germline, CDR1 is SGHTA and CDR2 FQGNSA. The CDR3 contains 14 residues. The CDR3 loop is CASSLEAGAIEQYF. The CDR3 bases are TGTGCCAGCAGCTTAGAGGCGGGAGCTATCGAGCAGTACTTC.

The J gene is TRBJ1-5, the V gene TRBV6-6; D is perhaps TRBD1 (6 bases). The germline V gene encodes CDR1 MNHNY and CDR2 SVGAGI (reference sequence). V was cut by 2 bases and J by 2 bases, with 10 bases left in between. The CDR3 length is 15 residues. CDR3: CASSYRNRGNQPQHF. The CDR3 nucleotides are TGTGCCAGCAGTTACAGGAACAGGGGCAATCAGCCCCAGCATTTT.

This rearrangement joins TRBV20-1 to TRBJ1-1; D perhaps matches TRBD1 (5 bases). Germline lookup yields CDR1 DFQATT and CDR2 SNEGSKA (reference sequence). The CDR3 has 12 amino acids. V was shortened by 3 bases and J by 6 bases, with 11 bases between the two germline ends. CDR3: CSASVWGSEAFF. CDR3 DNA sequence: TGCAGTGCTAGTGTTTGGGGCTCTGAAGCTTTCTTT.

The chain combines TRBV21-1 with TRBJ2-3; TRBD2, the D gene given by the table, was not confirmed from the DNA. TRBV21-1 is shown as a pseudogene. The CDR3 length is 16 residues. Written as DNA, the CDR3 is TGTGCCAGCGCTAGCGGGGGCCATAAAAACACAGATACGCAGTATTTT. It specifies CASASGGHKNTDTQYF.

The chain carries TRBV7-9 and TRBJ2-1; TRBD2 might be the D (5 bases). From germline, CDR1 is SEHNR and CDR2 FQNEAQ (reference sequence). CDR3 length: 15 amino acids. Trimming took off 6 bases at V and 5 bases at J, with 17 bases between the two ends. The CDR3 here is CASRTSTTPNNEQFF. The CDR3 DNA sequence: TGTGCCAGCAGGACCTCGACTACCCCTAACAATGAGCAGTTCTTC. The entire variable domain, with the rest obtained from reference TRBV7-9 and TRBJ2-1, is as follows: DTGVSQNPRHKITKRGQNVTFRCDPISEHNRLYWYRQTLGQGPEFLTYFQNEAQLEKSRLLSDRFSAERPKGSFSTLEIQRTEQGDSAMYLCASRTSTTPNNEQFFGPGTRLTVL.

For the CDR3, the DNA is TGTGCCAGCTCAGTCGGGGGTCCTTATGGCTACACCTTC. Its translation: CASSVGGPYGYTF. The chain joins TRBV18 to TRBJ1-2; maybe TRBD1 (5 bases). The CDR3 spans 13 residues. Trimming pared 5 bases from V and 5 bases from J, leaving 12 bases between. From germline, CDR1 is KGHSH and CDR2 LQKENI.

The chain uses TRBV19 and TRBJ2-1; D not resolved. The V end was cut by 2 bases, the J end by 10 bases, with 6 bases between. The germline V gene encodes CDR1 LNHDA and CDR2 SQIVND (reference sequence). This CDR3 is 11 amino acids long. The CDR3 reads CASSILTEQFF. The CDR3 nucleotides are TGTGCCAGTAGTATATTGACAGAGCAGTTCTTC.

V usage is TRBV5-1 and J usage is TRBJ2-7, with TRBD1 as a possible D gene (5 bases). Germline V gene sequence: CDR1 SGHRS, CDR2 YFSETQ. The CDR3 runs to 15 residues. V gave up 0 bases and J gave up 5 bases, with 15 bases separating them. CDR3 sequence: CASSLEGQGSHEQYF. The CDR3 region has the DNA TGCGCCAGCAGCTTGGAAGGGCAGGGATCTCACGAGCAGTACTTC.